A single sample gave rise to the 15 T cell receptor beta chains below, sequenced in a study of cytomegalovirus exposure and HLA in healthy donors. Primers for the PCR totalled 60 Vbeta and 13 Jbeta. Sequencing was performed with immunoSEQ multiplex PCR; in TCRdb, only in-frame clones are kept and a portion is missing. This sample yields 80,000 to 90,000 clones, of which roughly 76% are seen a single time; 1.9% belongs to the top ten. The sequenced material came from PBMCs. The receptor source for this set is a woman aged 25 to 39 in good health and CMV-seronegative.

This chain connects TRBV28 to TRBJ2-7, with 12 bases fitting TRBD1. V dropped 5 bases and J dropped 9; count of bases not matched to a gene: 11. The CDR3 consists of 15 residues. Germline V gene data show CDR1 as MDHEN and CDR2 as SYDVKM. This chain's CDR3 is CASSRGTGGVWVQYF. CDR3 nucleotide sequence: TGTGCCAGCAGTAGGGGGACAGGGGGCGTGTGGGTGCAGTACTTC.

V and J are TRBV11-2 and TRBJ2-3; TRBD2 aligns across 11 bases. The ends lost 2 bases at V and 6 bases at J; junction bases unmatched: 10. CDR3 length: 17 amino acids. Germline V gene data show CDR1 as SGHAT and CDR2 as FQNNGV. CDR3 nucleotides: TGTGCCAGCAGCTTAAATCCTAGCGGGAGGTCATCGGATACGCAGTATTTT. Protein sequence: CASSLNPSGRSSDTQYF.

This chain links TRBV10-3 with TRBJ2-6, with 8 positions matching TRBD2. J lost 0 bases, V lost 3 bases, and 16 bases had no gene match. Germline CDR1 reads ENHRY; CDR2 reads SYGVKD. The CDR3 sequence is 21 residues long. The CDR3 protein is CAISESPVGLAGSSGANVLTF. DNA of the CDR3: TGTGCCATCAGTGAAAGTCCTGTTGGGCTAGCGGGCAGCTCTGGGGCCAACGTCCTGACTTTC.

This clone occurred a few times. CDR3 protein: CASSQQGNGNQPQHF. DNA of the CDR3: TGTGCCAGCAGCCAACAGGGAAACGGCAATCAGCCCCAGCATTTT. The V gene is TRBV16, the J gene TRBJ1-5, with D maybe TRBD1 (5 bases). The CDR3 extends over 15 amino acids. CDR1 and CDR2 (germline): KGHSY, FQNENV. V was trimmed by 2 bases and J by 2 bases, leaving 10 bases between them.

As DNA, the CDR3 is TGTGCCAGCAGTGTTCAGGGGAACACTGAAGCTTTCTTT. Translated, it gives CASSVQGNTEAFF. J is TRBJ1-1 and V is TRBV6-5, with D possibly matching TRBD1 (5 bases). CDR3 length equals 13 residues. CDR1 is MNHEY and CDR2 is SVGAGI in the germline V gene. Between the trimmed V and J ends, which lost 5 bases and 1 base, there was a span of 8 bases.

This clone was seen a few times. The chain couples TRBV18 to TRBJ2-1; D not resolved. The V end was cut by 1 base, the J end by 0 bases, with 10 bases between. CDR3 length: 16 amino acids. Looked up from germline, CDR1 is KGHSH and CDR2 is LQKENI. The chain's CDR3 is CASSPLSKSSYNEQFF. CDR3 DNA sequence: TGTGCCAGCTCACCACTCTCGAAGAGCTCCTACAATGAGCAGTTCTTC. The full variable domain, with the rest looked up from reference TRBV18 and TRBJ2-1, is NAGVMQNPRHLVRRRGQEARLRCSPMKGHSHVYWYRQLPEEGLKFMVYLQKENIIDESGMPKERFSAEFPKEGPSILRIQQVVRGDSAAYFCASSPLSKSSYNEQFFGPGTRLTVL.

In DNA, the CDR3 is TGTGCCAGCAGTCCTGCAGGGTTCCGGGCCAAAAACATTCAGTACTTC. Protein product: CASSPAGFRAKNIQYF. V is TRBV28 and J is TRBJ2-4, with a tentative D call TRBD1 (5 bases). V was pared by 5 bases and J by 1 base, with 15 bases between. This CDR3 is built from 16 residues. Germline values: CDR1 MDHEN, CDR2 SYDVKM. Full variable domain (outside the CDR3, taken from reference TRBV28 and TRBJ2-4): DVKVTQSSRYLVKRTGEKVFLECVQDMDHENMFWYRQDPGLGLRLIYFSYDVKMKEKGDIPEGYSVSREKKERFSLILESASTNQTSMYLCASSPAGFRAKNIQYFGAGTRLSVL.

The chain recombines TRBV9 with TRBJ2-1; TRBD2 matches at 13 bases. The V gene end was trimmed by 4 bases and the J gene end by 5 bases; junction bases not matched to a gene: 21. The CDR3 is made up of 21 amino acids. CDR1 is SGDLS and CDR2 is YYNGEE in the germline V gene. In nucleotides, the CDR3 is TGTGCCAGCAGCCTAAGCGCCGGGACTAGCGGGACAAACTCCCCAGACAATGAGCAGTTCTTC. Protein: CASSLSAGTSGTNSPDNEQFF.

The gene calls are TRBV19 and TRBJ2-4; 8 bases agree with TRBD1. Germline loops: CDR1 LNHDA, CDR2 SQIVND (reference sequence). This CDR3 has 15 residues. After removal of 3 bases from V and 6 bases from J, the junction contained 7 bases not matched to a gene. CDR3 region: CASSIQGAPSNIQYF. The CDR3, as DNA: TGTGCCAGTAGTATCCAGGGGGCACCTTCAAACATTCAGTACTTC.

This clone was counted a few times. The rearrangement uses TRBV7-2 and TRBJ2-1; the match to TRBD2 covers 9 bases. The junction had 5 bases not matched to a gene; V was cut back by 4 bases and J by 10 bases. CDR3 size: 13 residues. In germline, CDR1 is SGHTA, CDR2 FQGNSA. CDR3 loop: CASSSNGLAEQFF. The CDR3 DNA follows: TGTGCCAGCAGCTCAAATGGACTAGCGGAGCAGTTCTTC.

The J gene is TRBJ1-1, the V gene TRBV6-5; 11 nucleotides match TRBD1. Losses at the gene ends were 5 bases for V and 4 bases for J; bases not matched to a gene: 3. Germline V gene lookup returns CDR1 MNHEY and CDR2 SVGAGI. The CDR3 contains 14 residues. The CDR3 DNA sequence: TGTGCCAGCAGTGCCGGGACAGGGGGCACTGAAGCTTTCTTT. Its protein is CASSAGTGGTEAFF.

The chain uses TRBV28 and TRBJ1-2, with 9 bases lining up with TRBD1. Germline CDR1 is MDHEN and CDR2 is SYDVKM. The J segment lost 8 bases and the V segment lost 3 bases, leaving 7 bases of the junction unmatched. The CDR3 consists of 14 residues. The CDR3 DNA is TGTGCCAGCAGTTTTGGGGACAGGGTGGGAGGCTACACCTTC. Protein sequence: CASSFGDRVGGYTF.

This chain connects TRBV28 to TRBJ2-5; 9 bases fit TRBD1. The ends lost 5 bases at V and 3 bases at J; junction bases unmatched: 7. The CDR3 is made up of 15 amino acids. In germline, CDR1 is MDHEN, CDR2 SYDVKM. CDR3 DNA sequence: TGTGCCAGCAGTCCCATGGACAGGGGAAAAGAGACCCAGTACTTC. It is translated as CASSPMDRGKETQYF.

This sequence joins TRBV18 and TRBJ2-2, with D possibly matching TRBD2 (7 bases). Germline CDR1 is KGHSH and CDR2 is LQKENI. CDR3 length: 16 residues. The ends were cut back, 3 bases at V and 0 bases at J, with 11 bases in the middle. CDR3 protein: CASSPRGGANTGELFF. The CDR3, as DNA: TGTGCCAGCTCACCTCGAGGGGGGGCGAACACCGGGGAGCTGTTTTTT.

This sequence joins TRBV7-8 and TRBJ1-1; 7 bases match TRBD1. CDR3 length: 12 amino acids. V shed 4 bases, J shed 8 bases, and the junction held 4 bases outside the gene matches. Germline CDR1 and CDR2: SGHVS and FQNEAQ. This chain's CDR3 is CASSSRTGEAFF. The CDR3 DNA sequence: TGTGCCAGCAGCTCCCGGACAGGAGAAGCTTTCTTT.